This entry lists 20 T cell receptor beta chains sequenced from one sample in a study of blood T cell repertoires in COVID-19. Data came from immunoSEQ multiplex PCR; TCRdb stores just in-frame clones and leaves some out. The data show 400,000 to 500,000 clones, 70% to 90% seen once. The specimen was PBMCs or T cells enriched from blood (not recorded which). These receptors were taken from a woman aged 18 to 35 who had been exposed to COVID-19.

The V call is TRBV9, the J call TRBJ1-2; D might be TRBD1 (6 bases). The CDR3 length is 14 residues. The V end lost 0 bases, the J end lost 2 bases, and 8 bases lay between the germline ends. Germline V CDR1 and CDR2: SGDLS, YYNGEE. The CDR3 nucleotides are TGTGCCAGCAGCGTAGAGGACAGCAACTATGGCTACACCTTC. It translates to CASSVEDSNYGYTF.

In this sample, this clone turned up a few times. Here the CDR3 DNA reads TGTGCCAGCAGCCAAGAGATCACAGGCCGGGGGGAAAAACTGTTTTTT. This translates into CASSQEITGRGEKLFF. The chain has TRBV3-1 (or the pseudogene TRBV3-2) and TRBJ1-4, with D perhaps TRBD1 (5 bases). V lost 0 bases and J lost 8, with 16 bases in between. Germline V lookup: CDR1 LGHDT, CDR2 YNNKEL (reference sequence). The CDR3 runs to 16 residues.

The rearrangement uses TRBV4-1 and TRBJ2-2; 7 positions agree with TRBD1. This CDR3 contains 14 residues. Germline V gene sequence: CDR1 MGHRA, CDR2 YSYEKL. V was pared by 7 bases and J by 4 bases, with 6 bases of the junction left unmatched. This CDR3 is CASNEGAGTGELFF. The CDR3 nucleotides read TGCGCCAGCAATGAGGGGGCCGGCACCGGGGAGCTGTTTTTT.

This clone was seen more than once but under ten times. The chain joins TRBV6-5 to TRBJ2-1; TRBD2 matches at 9 bases. The J segment lost 3 bases and the V segment lost 6 bases, leaving 6 bases of the junction unmatched. CDR1 is MNHEY, CDR2 SVGAGI, per germline. The CDR3 has 15 residues. The CDR3 DNA reads as TGTGCCAGCAGATCCGGGACTAGCAGCTACAATGAGCAGTTCTTC. Its translation: CASRSGTSSYNEQFF.

The V call is TRBV19, the J call TRBJ2-5; D gene unclear. Germline V gives CDR1 LNHDA, CDR2 SQIVND (reference sequence). The CDR3 contains 14 residues. V was pared by 5 bases and J by 5 bases, with 15 bases between. In DNA, the CDR3 is TGTGCCAGTAGTCCAGTCCAGGAATGGGAGACCCAGTACTTC. Residues: CASSPVQEWETQYF.

V and J are TRBV13 and TRBJ2-1; 10 nucleotides align to TRBD2. The CDR3 extends over 18 amino acids. In germline, CDR1 is PRHDT, CDR2 FYEKMQ (reference sequence). The trim removed 5 bases at V and 2 bases at J, leaving 12 bases unmatched. The CDR3 nucleotides are TGTGCCAGCAGCACAGGGGAACCTAGCGGGAGAGCCTACAATGAGCAGTTCTTC. Amino acid sequence: CASSTGEPSGRAYNEQFF.

This chain connects TRBV7-8 to TRBJ1-5; tentative D call: TRBD1 (5 bases). Between the trimmed V and J ends, which lost 3 bases and 1 base, there was a span of 10 bases. Germline CDR1 is SGHVS and CDR2 is FQNEAQ. This CDR3 is built from 15 residues. Written as DNA, the CDR3 is TGTGCCAGCAGCTTTTTTGGGGGGAGCAATCAGCCCCAGCATTTT. Amino acids: CASSFFGGSNQPQHF.

This sequence joins TRBV6-5 and TRBJ2-7; 7 nucleotides agree with TRBD1. Germline CDR1 is MNHEY and CDR2 is SVGAGI. The J segment lost 0 bases and the V segment lost 6 bases, leaving 5 bases of the junction unmatched. This CDR3 contains 14 residues. The CDR3 DNA follows: TGTGCCAGCAGCGACAGGGTTTTCTCCTACGAGCAGTACTTC. Encoded protein: CASSDRVFSYEQYF.

A word on this clone: A read error may produce the germline difference seen at one junction end. This chain joins TRBV6-5 and TRBJ2-3; 8 bases are shared with TRBD1. CDR3 length: 14 residues. Germline V gene sequence: CDR1 MNHEY, CDR2 SVGAGI. The CDR3 bases are TGTGCCAGCACTAGGACAGGGATCACAGGTACGCAGTATTTT. Translated: CASTRTGITGTQYF.

The V call is TRBV7-9, the J call TRBJ1-5; 7 bases fit TRBD1. Losses at the gene ends were 1 base for V and 2 bases for J; bases not matched to a gene: 11. Germline CDR1 is SEHNR and CDR2 is FQNEAQ (reference sequence). The CDR3 runs 18 residues. The CDR3: CASSLGGSGGDGNQPQHF. Here the CDR3 DNA reads TGTGCCAGCAGCTTAGGGGGTTCAGGGGGAGATGGCAATCAGCCCCAGCATTTT.

The chain combines TRBV18 with TRBJ1-4; TRBD1 might be the D (5 bases). Trimming pared 7 bases from V and 4 bases from J, leaving 13 bases between. This CDR3 is 14 amino acids long. The germline gives CDR1 KGHSH, CDR2 LQKENI. In nucleotides, the CDR3 is TGTGCCAGCTGGGAAGGGGCAAGTAATGAAAAACTGTTTTTT. It specifies CASWEGASNEKLFF.

J is TRBJ2-7 and V is TRBV6-2 or TRBV6-3, with D possibly being TRBD2 (6 bases). The CDR3 contains 16 residues. The V end was cut by 2 bases, the J end by 0 bases, with 14 bases between. Germline CDR1 is MNHEY and CDR2 is SVGEGT. CDR3 protein: CASSYGRETPSYEQYF. The CDR3 DNA follows: TGTGCCAGCAGTTACGGACGGGAGACCCCCTCCTACGAGCAGTACTTC.

This chain uses TRBV29-1 with TRBJ2-7; D call uncertain. Trimming cost V 3 bases and J 0 bases, with 15 bases left between them. The CDR3 length is 15 residues. CDR1 and CDR2 (germline): SQVTM, ANQGSEA. DNA for the CDR3: TGCAGCGTTGAGGGCGATAGGTTGGGCTCCTACGAGCAGTACTTC. Translation: CSVEGDRLGSYEQYF.

The V call is TRBV11-2, the J call TRBJ1-5; no clear D gene. Germline assignment: CDR1 SGHAT and CDR2 FQNNGV. CDR3 size: 13 residues. V lost 1 base and J 5 bases, leaving 6 bases between the germline ends. CDR3 nucleotides: TGTGCCAGCAGCTTAGGCAACTATCAGCCCCAGCATTTT. Translating gives CASSLGNYQPQHF. The full variable domain, with the rest looked up from reference TRBV11-2 and TRBJ1-5, is EAGVAQSPRYKIIEKRQSVAFWCNPISGHATLYWYQQILGQGPKLLIQFQNNGVVDDSQLPKDRFSAERLKGVDSTLKIQPAKLEDSAVYLCASSLGNYQPQHFGDGTRLSIL.

V and J are TRBV28 and TRBJ2-3; D gene unclear. CDR3 length equals 15 residues. Germline-derived CDR1 and CDR2 are MDHEN and SYDVKM. The V and J ends lost 5 bases and 4 bases respectively, with 16 bases between them. For the CDR3, the DNA is TGTGCCAGCAGTCCATCCGACTCGCGCGCAGATACGCAGTATTTT. Its translation: CASSPSDSRADTQYF.

The gene calls are TRBV7-9 and TRBJ1-6; TRBD1 aligns across 8 bases. With V trimmed by 5 bases and J by 10 bases, 10 bases remained unmatched. Germline V gene data show CDR1 as SEHNR and CDR2 as FQNEAQ (reference sequence). The CDR3 runs to 15 residues. The CDR3, as DNA: TGTGCCAGCAGCCCGGCGGACAGGGACGGGTCACCCCTCCACTTT. As protein: CASSPADRDGSPLHF.

A single count supports this clone. The chain carries TRBV28 and TRBJ2-7; 9 bases map to TRBD1. The V and J ends lost 8 bases and 4 bases, in that order; junction bases with no gene match: 15. This CDR3 spans 16 amino acids. CDR1 and CDR2 (germline): MDHEN, SYDVKM. The CDR3 DNA sequence: TGTGCCAGCGGTGGTCCGGGGACAGGGAGAGGATACGAGCAGTACTTC. Its protein product is CASGGPGTGRGYEQYF.

The chain is built from TRBV6-5 and TRBJ1-5, with 7 bases lining up with TRBD1. The CDR3 contains 14 residues. Germline V gene data show CDR1 as MNHEY and CDR2 as SVGAGI. Trimming cost V 4 bases and J 5 bases; bases outside gene matches: 5. CDR3 residues: CASSSHRGHQPQHF. CDR3 nucleotides: TGTGCCAGCAGTTCCCACAGGGGCCATCAGCCCCAGCATTTT.

The chain recombines TRBV7-9 with TRBJ1-4; D is perhaps TRBD1 (6 bases). Looked up from germline, CDR1 is SEHNR and CDR2 is FQNEAQ (reference sequence). V shed 5 bases and J shed 8 bases, with 21 bases lying between them. CDR3 length: 16 residues. For the CDR3, the DNA is TGTGCCAGCAGCCGGGGGGTGGGGACACCGGAAGAAAAACTGTTTTTT. Protein sequence: CASSRGVGTPEEKLFF.

The chain employs TRBV11-2 and TRBJ2-7, with D perhaps matching TRBD2 (6 bases). The CDR3 covers 14 residues. V dropped 6 bases and J dropped 4 bases, with 16 bases sitting between them. The germline V gene has CDR1 SGHAT and CDR2 FQNNGV. The CDR3 loop reads CASRYVRSGYEQYF. CDR3 DNA sequence: TGTGCCAGCAGATATGTTCGTAGCGGTTACGAGCAGTACTTC. Together with reference TRBV11-2 and TRBJ2-7, the CDR3 gives the full variable domain: EAGVAQSPRYKIIEKRQSVAFWCNPISGHATLYWYQQILGQGPKLLIQFQNNGVVDDSQLPKDRFSAERLKGVDSTLKIQPAKLEDSAVYLCASRYVRSGYEQYFGPGTRLTVT.